This TCR beta chain originates from a study of cytomegalovirus exposure and HLA in healthy donors. The overall study: Earlier results showed some 120 million unique TCR beta sequences derived from around 170 million T cells.

This clone was detected only a few times. The PCR used 60 Vbeta and 13 Jbeta primers. The assay was immunoSEQ multiplex PCR, and TCRdb's table has in-frame clones only and misses some. The table records 120,000 to 150,000 clones, approximately 82% of them present only once. This CDR3 has 14 amino acids. The V gene's germline CDR1 is LNHDA and CDR2 SQIVND (reference sequence). Trimming pared 1 base from V and 6 bases from J, leaving 12 bases between. The chain employs TRBV19 and TRBJ1-1, with D tentatively TRBD1 (5 bases). What was sequenced was PBMCs. This receptor was obtained from a man aged 18 to 30 in good health and CMV-seropositive. CDR3 residues: CASSIGGGRAEAFF. DNA for the CDR3: TGTGCCAGTAGTATAGGAGGTGGCAGGGCTGAAGCTTTCTTT.